What follows is one T cell receptor beta chain and its context. What it recognizes is unknown. The data derive from a study of vaccination and CD4 T cells after COVID-19. Treatment denoted: roughly 10-day PBMC culture with coronavirus spike peptide pools or control peptides (ViraFEST assay). The Oncomine TCR Beta short-read assay was applied to DNA of cultured CD4+ T cells. TCRdb reprocessed the PCR reads with MiXCR, giving one entry per CDR3 protein. Here the sample spans approximately 16,000 distinct CDR3 sequences, about four fifths being singletons. This CDR3 is built from 13 residues. Germline V gene sequence: CDR1 MNHNS, CDR2 SASEGT. V dropped 6 bases and J dropped 0 bases, with 8 bases sitting between them.

Sample: CD4+ T cells from blood, cultured in vitro, taken after SARS-CoV-2 vaccination. The V gene is TRBV6-1, the J gene TRBJ1-1, with D possibly TRBD1 on 5 matching bases. The TCR was taken from a human donor who received a COVID-19 vaccine. CDR3 sequence (DNA): TGTGCCAGCAGAGGGACGATGAACACTGAAGCTTTCTTT. This encodes CASRGTMNTEAFF.